This TCR beta chain was observed in a study of cytomegalovirus exposure and HLA in healthy donors. Study summary: A subsequent analysis stated that the 95 to 150 validation repertoires were run on the same platform as the 650 to 850 first-cohort repertoires. Study findings and constraints: Cytomegalovirus status was reportedly diagnosed by the classifier with high sensitivity and specificity. The authors confirmed in vitro that a few CMV-associated chains were specific for CMV antigens. Despite most TCR sequences being rare, some public TCRs occurred in many donors.

The assay was immunoSEQ multiplex PCR, and TCRdb's table has in-frame clones only and misses some. This sample carries about 86,000 clones, 85% to 95% of them seen once, and the ten largest clones take roughly 0.65%. As concerns this clone: What it binds is unknown.

Germline V lookup: CDR1 LGHNA, CDR2 YNFKEQ. The V end lost 6 bases, the J end lost 5 bases, and 17 bases lay between the germline ends. CDR3 length equals 15 residues. The sequencing sample was made of PBMCs. The V gene is TRBV4-2, the J gene TRBJ1-5, with a tentative D call TRBD1 (5 bases). This receptor was obtained from a man aged 18 to 29 in good health and CMV-seronegative. The CDR3 here is CASSKGSDQYQPQHF. The CDR3 DNA reads TGTGCCAGCAGTAAGGGGTCGGACCAATATCAGCCCCAGCATTTT.